Listed below are T cell receptor beta chains from one sample, sequenced in a study of response to subunit inactivated influenza vaccine. MiXCR, applied by TCRdb to the RT-PCR reads, yields one record per CDR3 protein. The data show 500,000 to 550,000 distinct CDR3 sequences, with approximately 24% seen just once and approximately 3% held by the top ten. These same records also appear under a second study, on T cells expressing NK-cell markers.

The source was CD4+ T cells sorted from PBMCs, collected 11 to 12 days after vaccination. These TCRs come from a man over 45 who received an inactivated influenza vaccine. Both conserved end residues are part of each CDR3. D genes are given only for firm matches. Clone size is not always given. Where it is, it says once, few, many or a class for expanded clones.

TRBV30	TRBD1	.	TRBJ2-3	CAWSMGQGSRNTQYF	TGTGCCTGGAGTATGGGACAGGGGTCCAGGAATACGCAGTATTTT
TRBV28	.	.	TRBJ1-1	CANRATSGTEAFF	TGTGCCAACCGGGCTACCAGCGGCACTGAAGCTTTCTTT
TRBV7-2	TRBD2	.	TRBJ2-7	CASSLVHRLAGNYEQYF	TGTGCCAGCAGCTTAGTGCATAGACTAGCGGGGAACTACGAGCAGTACTTC
TRBV7-2	.	few	TRBJ1-5	CASSLGGPPGPQHF	TGTGCCAGCAGCTTAGGGGGGCCCCCGGGGCCCCAGCATTTT
TRBV4-3	TRBD1	.	TRBJ1-5	CASSQDTGVGNQPQHF	TGCGCCAGCAGCCAGGATACAGGGGTAGGAAATCAGCCCCAGCATTTT
TRBV9	TRBD1	.	TRBJ1-4	CASSVEGQGATEKLFF	TGTGCCAGCAGCGTAGAGGGACAGGGGGCGACTGAAAAACTGTTTTTT
TRBV5-5	.	few	TRBJ1-6	CASSLRRMNNSPLHF	TGTGCCAGCAGCTTGAGACGGATGAATAATTCACCCCTCCACTTT
TRBV29-1	.	few	TRBJ2-6	CSVGVGSSGANVLTF	TGCAGCGTTGGTGTAGGGAGCTCTGGGGCCAACGTCCTGACTTTC
TRBV7-3	.	.	TRBJ2-3	CASSLGREDTQYF	TGTGCCAGCAGCTTAGGACGGGAAGATACGCAGTATTTT
TRBV5-4	TRBD2	.	TRBJ2-1	CASSSFTSGGAGEQFF	TGTGCCAGCAGCTCCTTTACTAGCGGGGGGGCGGGTGAGCAGTTCTTC
TRBV18	.	.	TRBJ2-7	CASSHPGRTYEQYF	TGTGCCAGCTCACACCCGGGACGGACATACGAGCAGTACTTC
TRBV11-2	.	few	TRBJ2-7	CASQPGPLLREQYF	TGTGCCAGCCAACCAGGACCCTTGCTCCGCGAGCAGTACTTC
TRBV7-2	TRBD1	.	TRBJ1-5	CASSLEIGRGHQPQHF	TGTGCCAGCAGCTTAGAGATAGGCAGGGGGCATCAGCCCCAGCATTTT
TRBV7-6	TRBD2	few	TRBJ2-1	CASSLGPSGRTNNEQFF	TGTGCCAGCAGCTTAGGGCCTAGCGGGAGGACTAACAATGAGCAGTTCTTC
TRBV7-3	TRBD1	few	TRBJ2-1	CASSFGTGGHNEQFF	TGTGCCAGCAGCTTCGGGACAGGGGGCCACAATGAGCAGTTCTTC
TRBV20-1	TRBD1	few	TRBJ2-7	CSALHPGTGGYEQYF	TGCAGTGCTCTTCACCCCGGGACAGGGGGCTACGAGCAGTACTTC
TRBV10-3	TRBD2	.	TRBJ2-1	CAISKSGGAGEQFF	TGTGCCATCAGTAAGAGCGGGGGGGCTGGTGAGCAGTTCTTC
TRBV14	.	.	TRBJ1-1	CASSQVAGMNTEAFF	TGTGCCAGCAGCCAAGTGGCGGGGATGAACACTGAAGCTTTCTTT
TRBV5-5	TRBD1	few	TRBJ1-4	CASRRGQTATNEKLFF	TGTGCCAGCAGACGGGGACAGACGGCAACTAATGAAAAACTGTTTTTT
TRBV20-1	TRBD1	.	TRBJ2-7	CSAGTGNPYEQYF	TGCAGTGCAGGGACAGGGAATCCCTACGAGCAGTACTTC
TRBV29-1	.	.	TRBJ2-5	CSVEELYGETQYF	TGCAGCGTTGAAGAGCTCTATGGGGAGACCCAGTACTTC
TRBV5-1	TRBD1	.	TRBJ2-1	CASSLRTGLEGEQFF	TGCGCCAGCAGCTTAAGGACAGGGTTAGAGGGCGAGCAGTTCTTC
TRBV6-2/TRBV6-3	.	.	TRBJ1-5	CASSYRGRGQPQHF	TGTGCCAGCAGTTACAGGGGACGAGGTCAGCCCCAGCATTTT
TRBV20-1	TRBD2	few	TRBJ2-7	CSARDFSGSVHEQYF	TGCAGTGCTAGAGATTTTAGCGGGAGTGTCCACGAGCAGTACTTC
TRBV7-2	.	.	TRBJ1-1	CASSPGVHTEAFF	TGTGCCAGCAGCCCCGGGGTACACACTGAAGCTTTCTTT
TRBV28	TRBD1	few	TRBJ2-2	CASRPTGSSTGELFF	TGTGCCAGCAGACCGACAGGGTCGTCCACCGGGGAGCTGTTTTTT
TRBV12-3/TRBV12-4	.	.	TRBJ1-1	CASSFTEANTEAFF	TGTGCCAGCAGTTTCACCGAGGCGAACACTGAAGCTTTCTTT
TRBV4-1	TRBD1	.	TRBJ1-1	CASSRGQAAYEAFF	TGCGCCAGCAGCCGAGGACAGGCCGCGTATGAAGCTTTCTTT
TRBV12-3/TRBV12-4	.	many	TRBJ2-7	CASSAGTPTYEQYF	TGTGCCAGCAGTGCCGGGACACCAACCTACGAGCAGTACTTC
TRBV10-3	.	few	TRBJ2-7	CAIRGADSYEQYF	TGTGCCATCAGGGGGGCAGACTCCTACGAGCAGTACTTC
TRBV4-2	TRBD1	.	TRBJ1-5	CASSQKQGPNSNQPQHF	TGTGCCAGCAGCCAGAAACAGGGGCCGAATAGCAATCAGCCCCAGCATTTT
TRBV10-3	TRBD2	once	TRBJ2-3	CAISQTSGGAADTQYF	TGTGCCATCAGTCAGACTAGCGGGGGGGCGGCAGATACGCAGTATTTT
TRBV10-3	TRBD1	few	TRBJ2-1	CAISERDSSRFF	TGTGCCATCAGTGAGCGGGACAGTTCGAGGTTCTTC
TRBV4-3	TRBD1	.	TRBJ1-5	CASSQMAGTGNQPQHF	TGCGCCAGCAGCCAAATGGCGGGGACAGGGAATCAGCCCCAGCATTTT
TRBV7-2	TRBD2	few	TRBJ2-1	CASSSQLAGNRNEQFF	TGTGCCAGCAGCTCCCAACTAGCGGGAAACCGCAATGAGCAGTTCTTC
TRBV5-1	.	few	TRBJ2-5	CASSSERIETQYF	TGCGCCAGCAGCTCCGAAAGGATAGAGACCCAGTACTTC
TRBV5-6	.	.	TRBJ2-7	CASSWLLNGGAYEQYF	TGTGCCAGCAGCTGGCTGCTAAACGGAGGGGCCTACGAGCAGTACTTC
TRBV20-1	.	.	TRBJ1-4	CSASRAGDDEKLFF	TGCAGTGCTAGTAGGGCAGGGGATGATGAAAAACTGTTTTTT
TRBV4-1	.	.	TRBJ2-1	CASSQWRGSYNEQFF	TGCGCCAGCAGCCAATGGCGGGGCTCCTACAATGAGCAGTTCTTC
TRBV29-1	.	few	TRBJ2-7	CSVGRDTYEQYF	TGCAGCGTTGGGCGGGACACCTACGAGCAGTACTTC
TRBV12-3/TRBV12-4	.	.	TRBJ2-2	CASTRKEDVSGELFF	TGTGCCAGCACCCGCAAAGAGGACGTCTCCGGGGAGCTGTTTTTT
TRBV5-1	TRBD2	.	TRBJ2-1	CASSLAGGTIYQRVNEQFF	TGCGCCAGCAGCTTGGCCGGCGGGACTATCTATCAACGGGTCAATGAGCAGTTCTTC
TRBV30	.	.	TRBJ2-1	CAWSRAGPNEQFF	TGTGCCTGGAGTCGTGCAGGGCCGAATGAGCAGTTCTTC
TRBV28	.	.	TRBJ1-2	CASRQTYGYTF	TGTGCCAGCAGGCAGACCTATGGCTACACCTTC
TRBV4-2	.	.	TRBJ2-1	CASSQDERGAYNEQFF	TGTGCCAGCAGCCAAGACGAAAGGGGGGCCTACAATGAGCAGTTCTTC
TRBV3-1	.	few	TRBJ2-7	CASSQGPWLLEQYF	TGTGCCAGCAGCCAAGGGCCCTGGCTTTTAGAGCAGTACTTC
TRBV5-1	TRBD1	few	TRBJ2-5	CASSIWTGPGQETQYF	TGCGCCAGCAGCATCTGGACAGGGCCGGGCCAAGAGACCCAGTACTTC
TRBV28	.	.	TRBJ1-5	CASTGVINQPQHF	TGTGCCAGCACCGGGGTTATCAATCAGCCCCAGCATTTT
TRBV6-1	.	.	TRBJ2-1	CASSRTAHYNEQFF	TGTGCCAGCAGCCGGACCGCTCACTACAATGAGCAGTTCTTC
TRBV12-3/TRBV12-4	TRBD1	few	TRBJ1-1	CASTRGTEAFF	TGTGCCAGCACCAGGGGGACTGAAGCTTTCTTT
TRBV20-1	.	few	TRBJ1-6	CSARGRQINSPLHF	TGCAGTGCTAGGGGGAGACAGATTAATTCACCCCTCCACTTT
TRBV7-9	.	few	TRBJ2-2	CASSKRAGELFF	TGTGCCAGCAGCAAAAGGGCCGGGGAGCTGTTTTTT
TRBV11-2	.	few	TRBJ2-2	CASSLVGLFF	TGTGCCAGCAGCTTGGTAGGACTGTTTTTT
TRBV20-1	.	few	TRBJ2-7	CSAPGELGLVEQYF	TGCAGTGCGCCCGGAGAATTGGGCCTAGTTGAGCAGTACTTC
TRBV12-3/TRBV12-4	TRBD1	.	TRBJ1-5	CASSPRTGGPQPQHF	TGTGCCAGCAGTCCCCGGACAGGGGGGCCTCAGCCCCAGCATTTT
TRBV24-1	.	.	TRBJ2-1	CATSDLPGAGGEQFF	TGTGCCACCAGTGATTTACCTGGAGCCGGCGGTGAGCAGTTCTTC
TRBV6-2/TRBV6-3	TRBD1	.	TRBJ2-7	CASTRQGASYEQYF	TGTGCCAGCACCAGACAGGGGGCCTCCTACGAGCAGTACTTC
TRBV10-3	.	.	TRBJ2-2	CAIRGTPSGTGELFF	TGTGCCATCAGGGGGACCCCCTCGGGAACCGGGGAGCTGTTTTTT